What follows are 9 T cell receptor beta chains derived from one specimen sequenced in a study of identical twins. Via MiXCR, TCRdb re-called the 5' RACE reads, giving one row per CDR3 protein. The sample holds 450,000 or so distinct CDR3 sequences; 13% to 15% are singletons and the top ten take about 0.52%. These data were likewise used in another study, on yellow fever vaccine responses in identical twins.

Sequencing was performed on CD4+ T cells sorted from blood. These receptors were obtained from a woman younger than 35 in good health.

CDR3 sequence (DNA): TGCAGTGCTAGAAACCCGGGGGGGCCAGGGGAGACCCAGTACTTC. Its protein is CSARNPGGPGETQYF. The V gene is TRBV20-1, the J gene TRBJ2-5, with TRBD2 matching 8 bases. The CDR3 covers 15 residues. Looked up from germline, CDR1 is DFQATT and CDR2 is SNEGSKA (reference sequence). Trimming took 2 bases from V and 5 from J; bases not matched to a gene: 10.

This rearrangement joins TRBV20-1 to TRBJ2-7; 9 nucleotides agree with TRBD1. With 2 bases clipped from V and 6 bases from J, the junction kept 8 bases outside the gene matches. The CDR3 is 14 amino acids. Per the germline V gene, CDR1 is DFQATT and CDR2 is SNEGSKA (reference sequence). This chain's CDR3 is CSARPDRGGGEQYF. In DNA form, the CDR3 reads TGCAGTGCTAGACCCGACAGGGGGGGAGGCGAGCAGTACTTC.

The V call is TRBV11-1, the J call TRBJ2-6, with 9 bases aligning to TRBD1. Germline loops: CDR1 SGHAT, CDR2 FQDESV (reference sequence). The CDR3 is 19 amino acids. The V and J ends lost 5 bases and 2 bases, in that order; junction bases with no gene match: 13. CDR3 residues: CASSIPGTGNRPGANVLTF. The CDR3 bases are TGTGCCAGCAGCATACCGGGGACAGGGAATCGCCCTGGGGCCAACGTCCTGACTTTC.

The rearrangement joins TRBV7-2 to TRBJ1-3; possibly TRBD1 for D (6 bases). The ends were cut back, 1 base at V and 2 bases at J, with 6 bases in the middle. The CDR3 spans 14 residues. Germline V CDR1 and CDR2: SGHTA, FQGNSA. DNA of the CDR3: TGTGCCAGCAGCTTAGACAGGGCTGGAAACACCATATATTTT. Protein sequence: CASSLDRAGNTIYF.

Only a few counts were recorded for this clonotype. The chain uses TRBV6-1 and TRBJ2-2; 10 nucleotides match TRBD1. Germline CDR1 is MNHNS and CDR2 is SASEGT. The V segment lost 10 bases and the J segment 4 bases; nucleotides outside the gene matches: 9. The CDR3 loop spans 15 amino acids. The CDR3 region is CATLGTGASTGELFF. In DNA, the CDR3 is TGTGCCACTCTAGGGACAGGGGCGTCCACCGGGGAGCTGTTTTTT.

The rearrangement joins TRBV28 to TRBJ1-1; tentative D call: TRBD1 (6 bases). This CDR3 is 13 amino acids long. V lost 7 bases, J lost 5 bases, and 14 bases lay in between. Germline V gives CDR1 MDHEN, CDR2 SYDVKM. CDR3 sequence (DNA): TGTGCCAGCATTGGGGGCGCAAGGACTGAAGCTTTCTTT. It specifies CASIGGARTEAFF.

CDR3 residues: CSVGRARFTEAFF. The CDR3, as DNA: TGCAGCGTTGGGAGGGCGAGATTCACTGAAGCTTTCTTT. The chain joins TRBV29-1 to TRBJ1-1; no definite D call. The CDR3 is 13 residues long. Between the trimmed V and J ends, which lost 4 bases and 4 bases, there was a span of 13 bases. Germline assignment: CDR1 SQVTM and CDR2 ANQGSEA.

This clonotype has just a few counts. CDR3 bases: TGCGCCAGCAGCTTGGGGGACGTCGGGTACGAGCAGTACTTC. This sequence encodes CASSLGDVGYEQYF. V gene TRBV5-1 combines with J gene TRBJ2-7; D tentatively fits TRBD1 or TRBD2 (5 bases each). CDR1 SGHRS and CDR2 YFSETQ come from the germline V gene. This CDR3 region has 14 residues. With 0 bases removed from V and 4 bases from J, the gap between germline ends came to 11 bases.

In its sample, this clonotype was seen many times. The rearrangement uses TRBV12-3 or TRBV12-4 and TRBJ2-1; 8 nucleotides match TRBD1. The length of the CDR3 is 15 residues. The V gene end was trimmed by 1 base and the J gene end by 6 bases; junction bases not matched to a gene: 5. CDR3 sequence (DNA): TGTGCCAGCAGTTTAGTACAGGGGGGCGGCAATGAGCAGTTCTTC. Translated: CASSLVQGGGNEQFF.